The sequence of this T cell receptor beta chain was determined in a study of blood T cells in healthy people across ages (dated by TCRdb to about 2015). Study-wide context: Template switching captured roughly one uniquely barcoded TCR beta cDNA molecule per two T cells in model experiments. The study measured age-related changes in TCR beta repertoire diversity using deep sequencing normalized with unique cDNA molecular identifiers. Donors were grouped into four age groups: young (average about 15 years), middle-aged (around 39), aged (around 60) and long-lived (roughly 80). Using the same blood draw, the study looked at two additional independent replicas of 1 million unique cDNA reads for two donors, one aged 18 to 30 and the other aged 80 or older.

Library prep was done by 5' RACE. For sequencing, an Illumina HiSeq 2500 was employed. A second roughly 6 to 12 cycle PCR used a sample-barcoded 5' primer and a J-beta primer mix. A unique molecular identifier was introduced onto each TCR beta cDNA molecule by a template-switch 5' adaptor carrying 12 random nucleotides. Each sample yielded at least 3 million CDR3-containing paired-end reads. All of the RNA was converted into first-strand cDNA using the Mint cDNA synthesis kit, with a TRBC-specific oligonucleotide serving as the primer. After uracil-DNA glycosylase treatment, a first 18-cycle PCR used universal primers M1SS and BC2_uni_R on all cDNA. From the authors' description of their analysis: Normalization of each sample was performed by random selection of 1 million high-quality reads, each carrying a distinct molecular identifier. Instead of being binned into consensus sequences, reads with shared molecular identifiers were discarded. MiTCR, set to a Q25 quality threshold and the strictest error-elimination algorithm, was used for CDR3 identification, clonotype clustering and error correction. A nonparametric unseen species model using Euler transformation provided a lower-bound estimate of total TCR beta diversity. The raw public data were reprocessed by TCRdb itself: fastp quality trimming at Q25, MiXCR clonotype calling, in-frame beta chains only. Each entry merges the rows of one CDR3 protein and shows their most common DNA and genes. None of the V and J calls come from the authors' own analysis; TCRdb made them. Within this sample are some 760,000 distinct CDR3 sequences, with 20% to 30% of them counted one time only. Jointly, the top ten make up under 4.5% of the sample.

For CDR1 and CDR2, the germline V gene lists SGHRS and YFSETQ. Trimming takes 6 bases from V and 4 bases from J, and the germline ends sit 17 bases apart. From cysteine to phenylalanine, the CDR3 is 15 amino acids long. Left in the record is the CDR3 DNA by itself, 45 bases read in frame from the first base. Systemically healthy Caucasian individuals from Russia, 35 to 40 in total and aged about 6 to 90 years, were included as donors. Ten milliliters of peripheral blood were drawn from each donor into EDTA-treated Vacutainer tubes. Ficoll-Paque density-gradient centrifugation was used to isolate PBMCs, with at least 7 million obtained per sample. Total RNA was extracted from PBMCs with Trizol reagent, with at least 5 micrograms obtained per sample. For every donor, flow cytometry on a PBMC aliquot measured the percentage of naive CD45RAhigh/CD27high T cells. General study outcomes and caveats: Because the CMV infection status of the donors was unknown, age-related changes in expanded clonotypes may potentially have been confounded. Compared with the aged group, the long-lived group had more naive CD4+ T cells, fewer expanded clones and increased TCR diversity, suggesting age selection. Total diversity estimates from one million sequenced T cells were considered lower bounds and underestimates. As age increased, observed TCR beta diversity per million T cells dropped in a roughly linear way, and a significant reduction was already evident by age around 41. Because profiling used bulk unsorted PBMCs, naive and antigen-experienced compartments could not be compared conclusively. Observed TCR beta diversity correlated strongly with the percentage of naive T cells measured by flow cytometry.

Remarks on this clonotype: No cognate antigen has been identified for it. Nothing much larger sits one base from this clone, and base qualities are not available.

These data were also filed under a second study, of T cells of mothers and their children. The second investigation adds: Donors were nine systemically healthy Caucasian individuals: three mothers and their six children. cDNA synthesis consumed the entire amount of extracted RNA, loaded at around 1.5 ug RNA in each 15 ul reaction. Sample barcodes and 2-4 random nucleotides were added via the M1S primer in the second PCR. More than 8.5 million TCR beta CDR3 reads were obtained from each mother, and roughly 3 million reads were obtained from each child. Thymic selection shapes the output of TCR recombination in a similar way in related and unrelated pairs, and inherited differences have a minor effect. Normalized repertoire overlap in related mother-child pairs was always slightly higher than in unrelated mother-child pairs, but the difference was never significant. With a sensitivity of approximately 92 clones per million clonotypes, no persistent microchimeric T cell clones were detected. To look for features that set related mother-child pairs apart from unrelated individuals, the researchers ran deep NGS to compare the TCR beta repertoires of mothers and children. The mean age was roughly 44 +/- 4 years for the mothers and approximately 11 +/- 4 years for the children. After adapter ligation with NEBNext reagents, the libraries were sequenced on Illumina HiSeq 2000 with 100+100 nt paired-end reads. To avoid cross-contamination, the mother libraries and the child libraries were prepared a month apart and sequenced in separate runs. Each donor had between roughly 500,000 and 2,200,000 distinct TCR beta clonotypes identified. Naive TCR beta clonotypes were estimated from low-frequency clonotypes matched to each donor's FACS-determined naive share, without sorting.

Sequences were obtained from blood. Recombination connected TRBV5-1 to TRBJ2-1, and perhaps TRBD1 as D gene, on 5 matching bases. The sequence derives from a boy younger than 18 in good health. At the DNA level, the sequence is TGCGCCAGCAAGTTGGGGCAGGGCACTTACAATGAGCAGTTCTTC. Its translation is CASKLGQGTYNEQFF. The CDR3 plus the reference TRBV5-1 and TRBJ2-1 genes for the other parts give the full variable domain: KAGVTQTPRYLIKTRGQQVTLSCSPISGHRSVSWYQQTPGQGLQFLFEYFSETQRNKGNFPGRFSGRQFSNSRSEMNVSTLELGDSALYLCASKLGQGTYNEQFFGPGTRLTVL.